This T cell receptor (beta chain) is drawn from a study of T cell responses to AZD1222 COVID-19 vaccine. Whole-study results and caveats: Per reports, nearly half of all spike-specific TCRs target regions that are unmutated in variants.

To note about this clone: The antigen remains unidentified.

The CDR3 is 15 residues long. The ends were cut back, 4 bases at V and 7 bases at J, with 17 bases in the middle. Germline V gene lookup returns CDR1 MGHRA and CDR2 YSYEKL. Here immunoSEQ multiplex PCR was the method, and the copy in TCRdb shows in-frame clones only, minus some. Among approximately 89,000 clones listed, around nine tenths were seen once. The gene calls are TRBV4-1 and TRBJ1-5; a possible D gene is TRBD1 (5 bases). Specimen: peripheral blood, collected on day 0 of MenACWY control vaccination. The source of this sequence is an adult in good health. CDR3 coding DNA: TGCGCCAGCAGCCCTCAGGAAGGGGCGAGACAGCCCCAGCATTTT. Protein sequence: CASSPQEGARQPQHF.